This TCR beta chain appears in the sequencing data of a study of blood T cell repertoires in COVID-19 (TCRdb year 2020). Describing the broader study: Samples from collaborators originated in the United States, Italy and Spain and spanned both the acute and convalescent phases of COVID-19. The material from the prospective study consisted of cDNA or gDNA derived from T cells, B-cell-depleted T cells, or PBMCs. Subjects who had been exposed to COVID-19, were actively infected with it, or had recovered from it provided the deeply sampled blood TCRbeta repertoires that made up the dataset. A freely available public database, intended as a resource for researchers studying the immune response to SARS-CoV-2, is where the repertoires were released. Samples came from the ongoing ImmuneRACE study (first 160 participants) plus 1,254 subjects from 6 global collaborators. Nearly every sample came with metadata listing a de-identified subject ID, COVID-19 status, age in years and sex. HLA class I and class II types, where available, came from metadata supplied by the sample provider rather than from assay-based typing.

Study-wide findings and limitations: The amount of clinical and demographic metadata varied by source and participant and was provided uncurated.

CDR1 and CDR2, looked up from the germline V gene, are SGHDT and YYEEEE. V lost 7 bases and J lost 8 bases, and the count of bases not matched to a germline gene is 14. The CDR3, cysteine through phenylalanine, is 15 amino acids long. Left in the record is the CDR3 DNA by itself, 45 bases read in frame from the first base. Each collaborating institution followed its own protocols to collect whole blood in K2EDTA tubes. For TCRbeta analysis, collaborators shipped samples in one of three forms: frozen whole blood, isolated PBMCs, or DNA extracted from either of those sample types. In the case of this clone: This clone's antigen is unknown. Base qualities were left out, and no much larger clone turns up one base away.

The immunoSEQ Assay, a bias-controlled multiplex PCR, was used to amplify TCRbeta CDR3 regions from genomic DNA. As for how the authors treated the data: The number of nucleated cells in each sample was estimated from the amplification of reference gene primers within the assay. To quantify the absolute abundance of each unique TCRbeta CDR3 rearrangement, sequence reads were collapsed and filtered. For each sample, productive Simpson clonality was calculated as the square root of Simpson's diversity index over productive rearrangements. Imported from immuneACCESS, the table was reduced by TCRdb to in-frame sequences with V and J called. These copies leave out some clones; in studies compared against another copy, an unresolved V gene accounts for under half, and the cause of the remainder is not known. The DNA was the basis for D and trimming; V, J and clone size are from that table. This sample holds some 97,000 clones; around 85% were observed only once. Of the sample, around an eighth is held by the ten largest clones.

Input material: peripheral blood. The chain links TRBV5-6 with TRBJ1-2; 10 nucleotides in the junction match TRBD1. The TCR originated in a man in his fifties with active or convalescent COVID-19. The base sequence is TGTGCCAGCGGGACAGGGGATCGCCCCTTTGGAGGCTACACCTTC. Its amino acids are CASGTGDRPFGGYTF.